This TCR beta chain was retrieved from a study of cytomegalovirus exposure and HLA in healthy donors. Whole-study results and caveats: An Asian-associated ancestry cluster reportedly showed fewer N-insertions than the roughly 700-donor mean in a later analysis. Overall, approximately 150 TCR beta chains were annotated as cytomegalovirus-associated. Most observed TCR sequences were rare, whereas some public TCRs were detected in many donors.

The PCR employed 60 Vbeta primers together with 13 Jbeta primers. Profiling relied on immunoSEQ multiplex PCR, and the TCRdb table lists in-frame clones only, not all of them. The sample contains over 150,000 clones, more than 80% of which appear only once. A note on this clone: Its antigen is still unknown. The germline gene is not matched at one end of the junction; a read error may be the cause.

This CDR3 spans 12 amino acids. Looked up from germline, CDR1 is SEHNR and CDR2 is FQNEAQ (reference sequence). This sequence was found in a man between 18 and 35 years old in good health and CMV-seronegative. This rearrangement joins TRBV7-9 to TRBJ2-7; a possible D gene is TRBD1 (6 bases). Sequencing input: PBMCs. Here the CDR3 reads CSSSRTDYEQYF. CDR3 DNA: TGTTCCAGCAGCCGGACAGACTACGAGCAGTACTTC.